One sample yielded the 24 T cell receptor beta chains listed below, sequenced in a study of beta chain features in type 1 diabetes. These receptors' antigens are unknown. Sequencing targeted expressed TCRB transcripts, as all isolated RNA had been reverse transcribed. Produced via immunoSEQ multiplex PCR; TCRdb's table is partial and in-frame only. The profile shows about 170,000 clones, approximately 8% of them singletons. General study results and limits: Researchers report that Type 1 diabetes patients had moderately but significantly shorter TCRB CDR3s across all four CD4+ subsets.

Sequencing was performed on central memory CD4+ T cells from blood. The receptor source for this set is a young man with type 1 diabetes.

This clone has a handful of counts. This specimen includes other DNA sequences encoding the same CDR3. The chain couples TRBV18 to TRBJ2-2, with D hard to call. Trimming left V 3 bases short and J 1 base short, with 6 bases between. The CDR3 runs 14 residues. CDR1 KGHSH and CDR2 LQKENI come from the germline V gene. CDR3 residues: CASSPRQNTGELFF. The CDR3 DNA sequence: TGTGCCAGCTCACCGCGACAGAACACCGGGGAGCTGTTTTTT.

V and J are TRBV29-1 and TRBJ1-2; a possible D gene is TRBD1 (5 bases). CDR3 length equals 12 residues. Germline values: CDR1 SQVTM, CDR2 ANQGSEA. The ends were cut back, 6 bases at V and 7 bases at J, with 15 bases in the middle. The CDR3 loop is CSVEGSGGGYTF. CDR3 DNA sequence: TGCAGCGTAGAGGGCAGCGGGGGTGGCTACACCTTC. The full variable domain, completed using reference TRBV29-1 and TRBJ1-2, is SAVISQKPSRDICQRGTSLTIQCQVDSQVTMMFWYRQQPGQSLTLIATANQGSEATYESGFVIDKFPISRPNLTFSTLTVSNMSPEDSSIYLCSVEGSGGGYTFGSGTRLTVV.

This clone has a handful of counts. The genes are TRBV7-9 and TRBJ2-1; 9 positions agree with TRBD2. V dropped 5 bases and J dropped 6; count of bases not matched to a gene: 5. The CDR3 contains 14 residues. Germline CDR1 SEHNR, CDR2 FQNEAQ (reference sequence). This CDR3 is CASSGLAGINEQFF. The CDR3, as DNA: TGTGCCAGCAGCGGGCTAGCGGGGATCAATGAGCAGTTCTTC.

V and J are TRBV28 and TRBJ1-2, with D possibly TRBD1 on 6 matching bases. The CDR3 has 14 amino acids. The V and J ends lost 2 bases and 7 bases respectively, with 14 bases between them. Germline assignment: CDR1 MDHEN and CDR2 SYDVKM. CDR3: CASSLPTGTGGYTF. CDR3 bases: TGTGCCAGCAGTTTACCAACAGGGACCGGTGGCTACACCTTC.

This clone has just a few counts. V gene TRBV9 combines with J gene TRBJ2-7, with TRBD2 matching 9 bases. Germline V lookup: CDR1 SGDLS, CDR2 YYNGEE. There are 15 residues in the CDR3. With V trimmed by 5 bases and J by 5 bases, 11 bases remained unmatched. CDR3 in DNA: TGTGCCAGCAGGCTAGGCGGGAGGGCCGTGAACGAGCAGTACTTC. Translating it yields CASRLGGRAVNEQYF.

J is TRBJ2-5 and V is TRBV7-9; D might be TRBD1 (6 bases). The V end lost 1 base, the J end lost 5 bases, and 14 bases lay between the germline ends. Per germline, CDR1 SEHNR and CDR2 FQNEAQ (reference sequence). CDR3 length equals 15 residues. Here the CDR3 DNA reads TGTGCCAGCAGCTTAGACGGCAGGGGTGGGGAGACCCAGTACTTC. Residues: CASSLDGRGGETQYF.

The CDR3 here is CASSERLAGTGELFF. The CDR3 region has the DNA TGTGCCAGCAGTGAACGACTAGCGGGAACCGGGGAGCTGTTTTTT. J is TRBJ2-2 and V is TRBV2, with 11 bases aligning to TRBD2. Germline CDR1 reads SNHLY; CDR2 reads FYNNEI. Trimming removed 2 bases from V and 5 bases from J; junction bases left unmatched: 1. The CDR3 covers 15 residues. Full variable domain (rest looked up from reference TRBV2 and TRBJ2-2): EPEVTQTPSHQVTQMGQEVILRCVPISNHLYFYWYRQILGQKVEFLVSFYNNEISEKSEIFDDQFSVERPDGSNFTLKIRSTKLEDSAMYFCASSERLAGTGELFFGEGSRLTVL.

The chain couples TRBV4-1 to TRBJ2-4; TRBD1 matches 9 bases. The germline gives CDR1 MGHRA, CDR2 YSYEKL. Unmatched junction bases numbered 7, after V lost 1 base and J lost 9 bases. CDR3 length equals 15 residues. The CDR3 is CASSQAPGQGTIQYF. The CDR3 DNA sequence: TGCGCCAGCAGCCAAGCGCCGGGACAGGGTACCATTCAGTACTTC.

This sequence joins TRBV30 and TRBJ2-3, with D perhaps matching TRBD2 (7 bases). The CDR3 covers 13 residues. Trimming stripped 8 bases from V and 3 bases from J, with 15 bases between. Germline lookup yields CDR1 GTSNPN and CDR2 SVGIG (reference sequence). The DNA for the CDR3 is TGTGCCGGGGGGGCTACGACAACAGATACGCAGTATTTT. Its protein product is CAGGATTTDTQYF.

This clone was recorded a few times. Here the CDR3 DNA reads TGTGCCAGCAGACCTAGCGGGTCCGGCACAGATACGCAGTATTTT. This codes for CASRPSGSGTDTQYF. V and J are TRBV6-6 and TRBJ2-3, with 8 bases identical to TRBD2. In germline, CDR1 is MNHNY, CDR2 SVGAGI (reference sequence). The CDR3 covers 15 residues. The V gene end was trimmed by 6 bases and the J gene end by 1 base; junction bases not matched to a gene: 6.

For this clone: The identical CDR3 is also encoded by other nucleotide sequences in the sample. J is TRBJ2-2 and V is TRBV11-2, with D maybe TRBD1 (5 bases). CDR1 is SGHAT and CDR2 is FQNNGV in the germline V gene. Trimming removed 5 bases at V and 4 bases at J, with 11 bases between. The length of the CDR3 is 14 residues. CDR3 sequence reads: CASSPGQGTGELFF. The CDR3 DNA reads TGTGCCAGCAGCCCCGGGCAGGGCACCGGGGAGCTGTTTTTT.

This clone was seen many times. The genes are TRBV21-1 and TRBJ1-1; the D segment call TRBD1 is taken from the table without a DNA check. TRBV21-1 is listed as a pseudogene. This CDR3 contains 13 residues. The CDR3 DNA is TGTGCCAGCAGAGGGACAGGCCAGGACGGAGCTTTCTTT. Its translation is CASRGTGQDGAFF.

This clone was seen only a few times. V and J are TRBV4-3 and TRBJ2-5, with a tentative D call TRBD2 (6 bases). The CDR3 covers 14 residues. V was clipped by 4 bases and J by 4 bases, with 13 bases between them. Germline V gene lookup returns CDR1 LGHNA and CDR2 YSLEER. This chain's CDR3 is CASSPLGGAETQYF. The CDR3 region has the DNA TGCGCCAGCAGCCCCCTAGGAGGGGCAGAGACCCAGTACTTC.

In its sample, this clone was seen many times. The chain recombines TRBV30 with TRBJ2-5, with D perhaps TRBD2 (5 bases). Germline V gene lookup returns CDR1 GTSNPN and CDR2 SVGIG (reference sequence). The CDR3 length is 11 residues. V shed 4 bases and J shed 5 bases, with 8 bases lying between them. CDR3 DNA: TGTGCCTGGAACCCGGGGGAGACCCAGTACTTC. As protein: CAWNPGETQYF.

The CDR3 nucleotides are TGCGCCAGCAGCCCTGGGCAGCAGAACACTGGCTACACCTTC. Translating it yields CASSPGQQNTGYTF. The V call is TRBV5-1, the J call TRBJ1-2; no definite D call. V was pared by 4 bases and J by 7 bases, with 17 bases between. Germline loops: CDR1 SGHRS, CDR2 YFSETQ. The CDR3 contains 14 residues.

The V and J genes are TRBV19 and TRBJ2-5; 10 bases line up with TRBD2. The CDR3 totals 16 residues. Losses at the gene ends were 4 bases for V and 2 bases for J; bases not matched to a gene: 7. The germline V gene has CDR1 LNHDA and CDR2 SQIVND (reference sequence). Here the CDR3 DNA reads TGTGCCAGTAGTAGCCGACTAGCGGGCCTTCAAGAGACCCAGTACTTC. It encodes CASSSRLAGLQETQYF.

In this sample, this clone turned up a few times. The chain carries TRBV5-1 and TRBJ2-1, with a possible D match to TRBD1 (5 bases). The germline gives CDR1 SGHRS, CDR2 YFSETQ. V was clipped by 0 bases and J by 1 base, with 11 bases between them. The CDR3 extends over 16 amino acids. The CDR3 coding sequence is TGCGCCAGCAGCTTGGATGGGCAGGGATCCTACAATGAGCAGTTCTTC. Translated, it gives CASSLDGQGSYNEQFF. The whole variable domain, filled in from reference TRBV5-1 and TRBJ2-1, reads KAGVTQTPRYLIKTRGQQVTLSCSPISGHRSVSWYQQTPGQGLQFLFEYFSETQRNKGNFPGRFSGRQFSNSRSEMNVSTLELGDSALYLCASSLDGQGSYNEQFFGPGTRLTVL.

This clone was detected only a few times. The V call is TRBV19, the J call TRBJ1-2, with D maybe TRBD1 (5 bases). CDR1 is LNHDA and CDR2 is SQIVND in the germline V gene (reference sequence). The CDR3 consists of 13 residues. The germline V and J ends were trimmed by 2 bases and 7 bases, with 11 bases remaining between them. The CDR3 bases are TGTGCCAGTAGTATAACGGGACTAACTGGCTACACCTTC. This sequence encodes CASSITGLTGYTF.

This clone was seen only a few times. V gene TRBV2 combines with J gene TRBJ1-2, with a tentative D call TRBD1 (6 bases). The germline V gene has CDR1 SNHLY and CDR2 FYNNEI. The V end was cut by 2 bases, the J end by 7 bases, with 11 bases between. The CDR3 spans 13 residues. This CDR3 reads CASSEQGLSGYTF. The CDR3 DNA follows: TGTGCCAGCAGTGAACAGGGGCTTTCTGGCTACACCTTC.

The genes are TRBV28 and TRBJ1-3; D may be TRBD1 (5 bases). The CDR3 is 13 residues long. Trimming cost V 6 bases and J 3 bases, with 9 bases left between them. CDR1 is MDHEN and CDR2 is SYDVKM in the germline V gene. The CDR3 loop is CASSNRLGNTIYF. CDR3 in DNA: TGTGCCAGCAGCAACAGGCTTGGAAACACCATATATTTT.

The chain carries TRBV6-5 and TRBJ1-1; possible D gene TRBD1, 6 bases. V was shortened by 6 bases and J by 9 bases, with 20 bases between the two germline ends. CDR3 length: 14 amino acids. The germline CDR1 and CDR2 sequences are MNHEY and SVGAGI. CDR3 bases: TGTGCCAGCAGCAAGGAAAGGACAGTCATTCAAGCTTTCTTT. As protein: CASSKERTVIQAFF.

The chain links TRBV9 to TRBJ2-6; the D gene is possibly TRBD2 (5 bases). The CDR3 sequence is 19 residues long. The V end was cut by 4 bases, the J end by 0 bases, with 20 bases between. Germline CDR1 reads SGDLS; CDR2 reads YYNGEE. The CDR3 DNA reads as TGTGCCAGCAGCCCCGGAGGAGGAAACTGGAACTCTGGGGCCAACGTCCTGACTTTC. Translated, it gives CASSPGGGNWNSGANVLTF.

Sample share makes this clone medium-sized (0.01 to 0.1%). The V call is TRBV15, the J call TRBJ2-5; 8 bases agree with TRBD2. Trimming took 5 bases from V and 3 from J; bases not matched to a gene: 8. The CDR3 is 15 amino acids. Germline V gene sequence: CDR1 LNHNV, CDR2 YYDKDF (reference sequence). The CDR3 DNA sequence: TGTGCCACCAGCGGCCCCGGGACTAGGAAAGAGACCCAGTACTTC. Protein sequence: CATSGPGTRKETQYF.

A word on this clone: Relative to the germline gene, one junction end is altered; a read error may explain this. V is TRBV19 and J is TRBJ2-1; D is unclear. The germline V gene has CDR1 LNHDA and CDR2 SQIVND (reference sequence). The CDR3 contains 13 residues. The CDR3 nucleotides read TGTGCCAGTAGTGTAACCCCCTACGATGAGCAGTTCTTC. This encodes CASSVTPYDEQFF.